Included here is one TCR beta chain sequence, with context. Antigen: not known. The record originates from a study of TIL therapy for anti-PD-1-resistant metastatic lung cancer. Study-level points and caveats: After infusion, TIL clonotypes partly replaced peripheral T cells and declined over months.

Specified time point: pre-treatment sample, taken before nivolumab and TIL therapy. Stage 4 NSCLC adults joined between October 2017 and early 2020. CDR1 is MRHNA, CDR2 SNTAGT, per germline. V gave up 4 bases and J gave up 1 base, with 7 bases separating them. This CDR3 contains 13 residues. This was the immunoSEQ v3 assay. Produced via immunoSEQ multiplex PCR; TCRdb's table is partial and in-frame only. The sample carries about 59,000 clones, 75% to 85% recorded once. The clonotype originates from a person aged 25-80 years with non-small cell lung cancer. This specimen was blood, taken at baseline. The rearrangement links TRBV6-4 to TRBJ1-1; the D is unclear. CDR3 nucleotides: TGTGCCAGCAGTGTATTCCCGAACACTGAAGCTTTCTTT. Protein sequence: CASSVFPNTEAFF.